This passage covers 31 T cell receptor beta chains from one sample sequenced in a study of T-cell reconstitution after alpha-beta-depleted transplantation in children. Molecular barcoding with unique molecular identifiers was used for the TCRbeta library. TCRdb ran MiXCR on the PCR reads and lists one entry per CDR3 protein. The profile shows approximately 640,000 distinct CDR3 sequences, around 17% of them singletons. Material: PBMCs from the stem cell graft donor, obtained from the stem cell graft. These receptors were taken from a human donor who donated a stem cell graft to a child with acute myeloid leukemia.

A few counts support this clonotype. The chain recombines TRBV12-3 or TRBV12-4 with TRBJ2-7, with D possibly TRBD2 on 5 matching bases. The CDR3 covers 12 residues. Trimming cost V 3 bases and J 6 bases, with 9 bases left between them. The CDR3 spells CASSFTGSEQYV. The DNA for the CDR3 is TGTGCCAGCAGTTTTACGGGGTCCGAGCAGTACGTC.

This clonotype has a handful of counts. This chain connects TRBV7-2 to TRBJ2-5, with 7 bases identical to TRBD1. CDR1 SGHTA and CDR2 FQGNSA come from the germline V gene. The V and J ends lost 5 bases and 5 bases, in that order; junction bases with no gene match: 5. The CDR3 extends over 13 amino acids. DNA for the CDR3: TGTGCCAGCAGCGGACAGGTGTCCGAGACCCAGTACTTC. Its translation is CASSGQVSETQYF. Based on the CDR3 plus reference TRBV7-2 and TRBJ2-5, the full variable domain is GAGVSQSPSNKVTEKGKDVELRCDPISGHTALYWYRQSLGQGLEFLIYFQGNSAPDKSGLPSDRFSAERTGGSVSTLTIQRTQQEDSAVYLCASSGQVSETQYFGPGTRLLVL.

For this clonotype: Being one base from a much bigger clone, this may be a read error. V and J are TRBV29-1 and TRBJ2-3; 9 nucleotides agree with TRBD2. CDR1 and CDR2 (germline): SQVTM, ANQGSEA. V gave up 2 bases and J gave up 2 bases; unmatched junction bases: 8. The CDR3 length is 16 residues. The CDR3 DNA is TGCAGCGTTGAATACTGGGCTAGCGGGATCACAGATACGCAGTATTTT. Its protein product is CSVEYWASGITDTQYF.

This clonotype was observed a handful of times. The chain combines TRBV7-3 with TRBJ2-2; no reliable D call. V was shortened by 5 bases and J by 6 bases, with 10 bases between the two germline ends. The CDR3 loop spans 13 amino acids. Germline lookup yields CDR1 SGHTA and CDR2 FQGTGA. The CDR3 DNA sequence: TGTGCCAGCAGCCTGCTGCAAGCCGGGGAGCTGTTTTTT. This gives the protein CASSLLQAGELFF.

This chain uses TRBV12-3 or TRBV12-4 with TRBJ2-1; 8 positions match TRBD2. J gave up 0 bases and V 7 bases, and 8 bases lay outside the gene matches. The CDR3 contains 16 residues. The CDR3 is CASTLRAGGSYNEQFF. In DNA form, the CDR3 reads TGTGCCAGCACGTTGCGGGCGGGGGGCTCCTACAATGAGCAGTTCTTC.

The sample holds a few counts of this clonotype. V and J are TRBV7-9 and TRBJ2-7; D not certain. The germline CDR1 and CDR2 sequences are SEHNR and FQNEAQ (reference sequence). V dropped 5 bases and J dropped 4 bases, with 12 bases sitting between them. The CDR3 has 13 residues. CDR3 coding DNA: TGTGCCAGCAGCACCCCCATGGGATACGAGCAGTACTTC. Translation: CASSTPMGYEQYF.

This clonotype has a count of ten or more. The V gene is TRBV20-1, the J gene TRBJ1-5; perhaps TRBD1 as D (5 bases). In germline, CDR1 is DFQATT, CDR2 SNEGSKA (reference sequence). The CDR3 spans 17 residues. V was trimmed by 1 base and J by 0 bases, leaving 16 bases between them. CDR3 in amino acids: CSARVLQDGYSNQPQHF. As DNA, the CDR3 is TGCAGTGCTAGAGTACTACAGGACGGCTATAGCAATCAGCCCCAGCATTTT.

This sequence joins TRBV9 and TRBJ1-4, with D maybe TRBD1 (6 bases). The CDR3 is made up of 14 amino acids. The germline V and J ends were trimmed by 3 bases and 12 bases, with 18 bases remaining between them. Germline-derived CDR1 and CDR2 are SGDLS and YYNGEE. The CDR3 spells CASSATAGARELFF. The CDR3 bases are TGTGCCAGCAGCGCCACCGCGGGGGCGCGGGAACTGTTTTTT.

This clonotype was counted at least ten times. This CDR3 is CSASKSLEPQHF. The CDR3 DNA follows: TGCAGTGCTAGTAAGAGCCTCGAGCCCCAGCATTTT. The chain recombines TRBV20-1 with TRBJ1-5; D ambiguous. Trimming shortened V by 3 bases and J by 8 bases, and 11 bases separated the two germline ends. CDR3 length: 12 amino acids. CDR1 and CDR2 from the germline V gene are DFQATT and SNEGSKA (reference sequence).

There are many counts of this clonotype. V is TRBV18 and J is TRBJ2-7, with TRBD1 matching 8 bases. This CDR3 contains 19 residues. Looked up from germline, CDR1 is KGHSH and CDR2 is LQKENI. The V segment lost 1 base and the J segment 3 bases; nucleotides outside the gene matches: 17. Here the CDR3 DNA reads TGTGCCAGCTCACCACTACGGTACGTCAGTGACAGGGGTAACTACGAGCAGTACGTC. Protein: CASSPLRYVSDRGNYEQYV.

This clonotype has only a few counts. The chain combines TRBV6-5 with TRBJ2-3; 7 nucleotides line up with TRBD2. With V trimmed by 6 bases and J by 2 bases, 11 bases remained unmatched. CDR1 and CDR2 (germline): MNHEY, SVGAGI. The length of the CDR3 is 16 residues. CDR3 DNA: TGTGCCAGCAGCTACAAAAGCGGGGAGTACACAGATACGCAGTATTTT. Translating it yields CASSYKSGEYTDTQYF.

A few counts support this clonotype. The V gene is TRBV30, the J gene TRBJ1-1; TRBD1 is a possible D gene (5 bases). Deletions cut 0 bases from V and 3 bases from J, with 11 bases between. The CDR3 spans 14 residues. Per germline, CDR1 GTSNPN and CDR2 SVGIG (reference sequence). CDR3 in amino acids: CAWSVGGLDTEAFF. In DNA, the CDR3 is TGTGCCTGGAGTGTCGGGGGGTTGGACACTGAAGCTTTCTTT.

J is TRBJ2-1 and V is TRBV13; 9 bases are a match to TRBD2. Trimming took 0 bases from V and 7 from J; bases not matched to a gene: 4. Germline CDR1 and CDR2: PRHDT and FYEKMQ (reference sequence). This CDR3 comprises 15 residues. CDR3 region: CASSLGGGGANEQFF. CDR3 in DNA: TGTGCCAGCAGCTTAGGGGGCGGGGGGGCGAATGAGCAGTTCTTC.

This clonotype has a count of ten or more. The gene calls are TRBV20-1 and TRBJ1-5; D is unresolved. V lost 6 bases, J lost 4 bases, and 16 bases lay in between. Germline V gene lookup returns CDR1 DFQATT and CDR2 SNEGSKA (reference sequence). There are 14 residues in the CDR3. CDR3 protein: CSADGRTKNQPQHF. The CDR3 nucleotides are TGCAGTGCGGACGGACGGACTAAAAATCAGCCCCAGCATTTT.

This clonotype turned up a few times. The rearrangement links TRBV7-9 to TRBJ2-7, with D possibly TRBD1 on 6 matching bases. The CDR3 contains 12 residues. The germline V and J ends were trimmed by 5 bases and 10 bases, with 15 bases remaining between them. Germline loops: CDR1 SEHNR, CDR2 FQNEAQ (reference sequence). CDR3 DNA: TGTGCCAGCAGCCCCCTCGGACAGAGTCAGTACGTC. Its protein is CASSPLGQSQYV.

The gene calls are TRBV7-2 and TRBJ2-7, with D unclear. Between the trimmed V and J ends, which lost 4 bases and 6 bases, there was a span of 16 bases. There are 14 residues in the CDR3. The germline V gene encodes CDR1 SGHTA and CDR2 FQGNSA. As DNA, the CDR3 is TGTGCCAGCAGCTCCGGGTTTTGGGCGAGCGAGCAGTACTTC. The encoded protein is CASSSGFWASEQYF. The variable domain in full, with the rest retrieved from reference TRBV7-2 and TRBJ2-7, is GAGVSQSPSNKVTEKGKDVELRCDPISGHTALYWYRQSLGQGLEFLIYFQGNSAPDKSGLPSDRFSAERTGGSVSTLTIQRTQQEDSAVYLCASSSGFWASEQYFGPGTRLTVT.

This clonotype has just a few counts. This chain links TRBV7-2 with TRBJ2-1; D is perhaps TRBD1 (5 bases). The germline V gene encodes CDR1 SGHTA and CDR2 FQGNSA. The CDR3 covers 15 residues. With 1 base removed from V and 9 bases from J, the gap between germline ends came to 16 bases. The CDR3 DNA is TGTGCCAGCAGCTTAGTTGGGCAGGGCGCAATTGAGCAGTTCTTC. This gives the protein CASSLVGQGAIEQFF.

This clonotype was seen repeatedly, ten times or more. The V and J genes are TRBV4-2 and TRBJ2-7; D call uncertain. The germline V gene encodes CDR1 LGHNA and CDR2 YNFKEQ. Trimming took 0 bases from V and 2 from J, leaving 8 bases between them. The CDR3 extends over 14 amino acids. The DNA of the CDR3 is TGTGCCAGCAGCCAAGATCGCAGAGCCTACGAGCAGTACTTC. Translation: CASSQDRRAYEQYF.

Remarks on this clonotype: This may be a read error: a much more frequent sequence differs by one nucleotide. The V gene is TRBV9, the J gene TRBJ1-2; D not resolved. Germline CDR1 reads SGDLS; CDR2 reads YYNGEE. Deletions cut 3 bases from V and 5 bases from J, with 11 bases between. The CDR3 length is 13 residues. CDR3 region: CASSETVAYGYTF. CDR3 nucleotide sequence: TGTGCCAGCAGCGAAACAGTGGCGTATGGCTACACCTTC. Filled out from reference TRBV9 and TRBJ1-2, the complete variable domain reads DSGVTQTPKHLITATGQRVTLRCSPRSGDLSVYWYQQSLDQGLQFLIQYYNGEERAKGNILERFSAQQFPDLHSELNLSSLELGDSALYFCASSETVAYGYTFGSGTRLTVV.

This clonotype was counted many times. The chain uses TRBV6-1 and TRBJ1-2; D gene unclear. Germline CDR1 is MNHNS and CDR2 is SASEGT. The V end was cut by 5 bases, the J end by 8 bases, with 18 bases between. This CDR3 is 14 amino acids long. CDR3: CASSRGGEAEGYTF. The CDR3 DNA is TGTGCCAGCAGTCGTGGTGGTGAGGCGGAAGGCTACACCTTC.

The V call is TRBV4-3, the J call TRBJ2-7; D gene ambiguous. The CDR3 sequence is 16 residues long. CDR1 and CDR2 (germline): LGHNA, YSLEER. Between the trimmed V and J ends, which lost 0 bases and 0 bases, there was a span of 12 bases. This CDR3 is CASSQDKGLDSYEQYF. The CDR3 coding sequence is TGCGCCAGCAGCCAAGATAAGGGCCTTGACTCCTACGAGCAGTACTTC.

In its sample, this clonotype was seen many times. The chain links TRBV15 to TRBJ1-5; 7 bases agree with TRBD1. This CDR3 region has 14 residues. With V trimmed by 4 bases and J by 6 bases, 6 bases remained unmatched. In germline, CDR1 is LNHNV, CDR2 YYDKDF (reference sequence). Here the CDR3 DNA reads TGTGCCACCAGCATAGACAGGGTGGTTCAGCCCCAGCATTTT. As protein: CATSIDRVVQPQHF.

This clonotype was observed a few times. V and J are TRBV7-3 and TRBJ2-1, with TRBD1 matching over 9 bases. The CDR3 sequence is 16 residues long. Looked up from germline, CDR1 is SGHTA and CDR2 is FQGTGA. The V and J ends lost 0 bases and 7 bases, in that order; junction bases with no gene match: 7. This CDR3 is CASSLTAGTGLNEQFF. For the CDR3, the DNA is TGTGCCAGCAGCTTAACGGCCGGGACAGGGTTGAATGAGCAGTTCTTC.

This clonotype was observed many times. V and J are TRBV29-1 and TRBJ2-1; 7 positions agree with TRBD1. Germline V gives CDR1 SQVTM, CDR2 ANQGSEA. Trimming removed 6 bases from V and 6 bases from J; junction bases left unmatched: 11. The CDR3 extends over 14 amino acids. CDR3 bases: TGCAGCGTAGAAAAAGGGGGCGGGCGCAATGAGCAGTTCTTC. Translating it yields CSVEKGGGRNEQFF.

V and J are TRBV28 and TRBJ1-4; a possible D gene is TRBD1 (5 bases). The CDR3 has 15 residues. The germline CDR1 and CDR2 sequences are MDHEN and SYDVKM. Between the trimmed V and J ends, which lost 7 bases and 4 bases, there was a span of 16 bases. The CDR3 DNA follows: TGTGCCAGCACTTTTCCGGGACCGAGTAATGAAAAACTGTTTTTT. Its translation is CASTFPGPSNEKLFF.

This clonotype showed up many times. The CDR3 region is CASSYSLSAATNEKLFF. DNA of the CDR3: TGTGCCAGCAGTTACTCGCTGTCAGCAGCAACTAATGAAAAACTGTTTTTT. The V and J genes are TRBV6-5 and TRBJ1-4; no clear D. Trimming removed 0 bases at V and 0 bases at J, with 11 bases between. The CDR3 length is 17 residues. Germline V lookup: CDR1 MNHEY, CDR2 SVGAGI.

This clonotype has ten or more counts. The genes are TRBV29-1 and TRBJ2-5; no clear D gene. The CDR3 is made up of 15 amino acids. The V end lost 0 bases, the J end lost 0 bases, and 11 bases lay between the germline ends. Germline V CDR1 and CDR2: SQVTM, ANQGSEA. The DNA of the CDR3 is TGCAGCGTTGAAGATAACAGCCGTTACCAAGAGACCCAGTACTTC. It encodes CSVEDNSRYQETQYF.

This clonotype was picked up a small number of times. The chain is built from TRBV6-5 and TRBJ2-3; 9 bases match TRBD2. This CDR3 has 16 residues. J gave up 2 bases and V 6 bases, and 9 bases lay outside the gene matches. CDR1 and CDR2 (germline): MNHEY, SVGAGI. CDR3 bases: TGTGCCAGCAGCCGTAAAGCGGGAGGAGCCACAGATACGCAGTATTTT. Translated, it gives CASSRKAGGATDTQYF.

Comments on this clonotype: The CDR3 ends on some other residue instead of the conserved phenylalanine or tryptophan, so this is likely a read error. The V gene is TRBV20-1, the J gene TRBJ2-5; TRBD1 matches at 7 bases. V was clipped by 0 bases and J by 5 bases; unmatched bases: 6. Germline CDR1 DFQATT, CDR2 SNEGSKA (reference sequence). The CDR3 is 14 residues long. The CDR3 sequence is CSARDQTGEETQYS. The CDR3 nucleotides read TGCAGTGCTAGAGATCAAACAGGGGAGGAGACCCAGTACTCC.

This clonotype has a handful of counts. The chain has TRBV27 and TRBJ1-1, with D maybe TRBD1 (5 bases). Trimming stripped 6 bases from V and 3 bases from J, with 11 bases between. Germline assignment: CDR1 MNHEY and CDR2 SMNVEV (reference sequence). The CDR3 sequence is 13 residues long. The CDR3 nucleotides are TGTGCCAGCAGGGGGGTTGTGGACACTGAAGCTTTCTTT. Its protein product is CASRGVVDTEAFF.

This chain connects TRBV12-3 or TRBV12-4 to TRBJ2-7; D perhaps matches TRBD1 (6 bases). The CDR3 sequence is 15 residues long. Deletions cut 3 bases from V and 3 bases from J, with 15 bases between. This chain's CDR3 is CASSFPGASIYEQYF. CDR3 nucleotide sequence: TGTGCCAGCAGTTTTCCAGGGGCGTCAATCTACGAGCAGTACTTC.